These T cell receptor beta chains were read from a single sample in a study of vaccination effects on CD4 cells after COVID-19. These TCRs are of unknown antigen specificity. The data were produced by immunoSEQ multiplex PCR, yet TCRdb's version contains in-frame clones alone and is incomplete. The sample has around 31,000 clones, approximately 68% seen once. The source was CD4+ T cells from PBMCs cultured with HCoV-229E spike peptides, collected before COVID-19 vaccination. These receptors all come from a human donor who received a COVID-19 vaccine. The CDR3 runs from the conserved cysteine through the conserved F or W. The order of the fields is CDR3 protein, J gene, V gene.

CASSSTGGIDYGYTF TRBJ1-2 TRBV18
CASSPQPRAYQPQHF TRBJ1-5 TRBV7-2
CASSPPLAGNTGELFF TRBJ2-2 TRBV4-2
CASSGTRENTGELFF TRBJ2-2 TRBV25-1
CASSEGVGNQPQHF TRBJ1-5 TRBV18
CSAMGARGYTF TRBJ1-2 TRBV20-1
CASSFGLAGVSSGANVLTF TRBJ2-6 TRBV6-2/TRBV6-3
CASSFSGGPYNEQFF TRBJ2-1 TRBV11-3
CSVQKVDEQYF TRBJ2-7 TRBV29-1
CSVARDGNTEAFF TRBJ1-1 TRBV29-1
CASSFGLANNEQFF TRBJ2-1 TRBV13
CASSLQTGNTGELFF TRBJ2-2 TRBV5-1
CASSESTGATGELFF TRBJ2-2 TRBV25-1
CASQPAGAVYGYTF TRBJ1-2 TRBV6-5
CSVGGAPLYEQYF TRBJ2-7 TRBV29-1
CASSPFLHSSGRASWTQYF TRBJ2-3 TRBV11-2
CASSRTSGGLSYNEQFF TRBJ2-1 TRBV7-2
CASSRDLTGWDTEAFF TRBJ1-1 TRBV4-2
CAWSVGGAVYEQYF TRBJ2-7 TRBV30
CASTPDRSYSPLHF TRBJ1-6 TRBV2
CAWSLSMYEQYF TRBJ2-7 TRBV30
CASSLGTGGIYEQYF TRBJ2-7 TRBV5-1
CASSLMVGTMNEKLFF TRBJ1-4 TRBV7-2
CASSFGDRGHEQYF TRBJ2-7 TRBV5-1
CASGLSGGTEAFF TRBJ1-1 TRBV12-5
CASSSPAGHSNQPQHF TRBJ1-5 TRBV28
CASSPLLTGGDTGELFF TRBJ2-2 TRBV7-8
CASTPTARVDYGYTF TRBJ1-2 TRBV7-9
CASSQDRVQTNEKLFF TRBJ1-4 TRBV4-2
CASSEQDRVAEQYF TRBJ2-7 TRBV25-1
CASSPRRGPNTGELFF TRBJ2-2 TRBV18
CASSRPSGGADTQYF TRBJ2-3 TRBV2
CASSSGTGRGNQPQHF TRBJ1-5 TRBV7-2
CASSLDSSYNSPLHF TRBJ1-6 TRBV7-8